Below, one T cell receptor (beta chain) is given with its context. Its antigen is currently not known. Base quality data are lacking; no much larger clone is found one base away. This sample was taken from a study of cytomegalovirus exposure and HLA in healthy donors (dated by TCRdb to the late 2010s). A note on the overall study: An earlier analysis of roughly 630 of the donors reported about 290 Gb of sequence data and about 100 million unique TCR beta sequences from some 180 million T cells. All discovery cohort repertoires had been generated using a single sequencing platform. Donor age, sex, ethnicity and CMV serostatus were collected together with the repertoire data. The study aimed to test whether cataloging public T cell receptors could reveal signatures of past pathogen exposure. HLA typing covered class I and class II loci at four-digit resolution. Besides the first cohort of about 730 subjects, a separate validation cohort made up of over 100 different subjects was used. Of the 300 to 400 genotyped donors, roughly 80% fell in the genetic ancestry cluster associated with self-reported Caucasian donors. Rather than drawing on any new phenotypic data, the later analysis identified candidate immune exposures from TCR beta sequences and the way those sequences occurred across donors. Approximately 300 gigabases of sequencing data and roughly 90 million unique TCR sequences were included in an early release covering several hundred HLA-typed donors. A later analysis re-analyzed previously published TCR beta repertoires from roughly 690 donors and added high-resolution HLA genotyping to study TCR occurrence patterns. Five DR-DQ haplotypes were handled as single units for association and clustering because linkage in the cohort was strong. The study profiled the T cell repertoires of 550 to 700 subjects by immunosequencing and related them to cytomegalovirus serostatus. The number of typed donors differed by locus: roughly 629-640 for A, B, C, DRB1 and DQB1; 500 to 550 for DQA1; 606 for DPA1; and some 470 for DPB1. Among 300 to 450 genotyped donors of the cohort, an average of about 240,000 unique TCR beta nucleotide sequences were sequenced per donor, approximately 20% of them non-productive. To predict cytomegalovirus infection status, the study brought together high-throughput TCR immunosequencing, statistical association of individual TCRs with disease status, and machine learning. An earlier analysis of around 640 of the donors used high-throughput TCR beta sequencing to judge whether each TCR beta V gene segment behaved as functional or pseudogenic. A later genetic analysis used genome-wide SNP genotypes for about 60% of the 666 donors, treating that subset as a discovery cohort. Results the study describes overall, beyond this receptor: A further reported finding was that TCR beta sequences accurately predicted the HLA-A and HLA-B alleles for most subjects in the first cohort. Some IMGT-functional V segments, including TRBV6-2 and TRBV6-3, could not be told apart with the 87-base-pair reads, so those segments were excluded. Most TCR sequences were seen in very few donors, while some public TCRs were found in many individuals. Cytomegalovirus status was reported to be diagnosed by the classifier with high specificity and sensitivity in both the original and validation cohorts. The presence/absence analyses assumed that sequencing depth was roughly uniform across donors, and that assumption may not be true. A later analysis found that HLA-associated TCR beta chains were more clonally expanded and had lower generation probabilities than equally common non-associated chains. Strong co-occurrence of HLA alleles, especially DR and DQ, made assigning TCR associations to individual alleles difficult. Linkage disequilibrium might explain the correlated functional status among segregating V segments, but an unknown experimental factor could not be excluded. According to a later analysis, parvovirus B19, influenza, CMV and Epstein-Barr virus appeared linked to several top co-occurrence clusters. About 17 rarely observed V segments, including chromosome 9 orphons, were excluded from the earlier analysis of several hundred of the donors because counts were too low. CMV serostatus was the only immune exposure information available for the cohort. The authors suggested that the approach could potentially be extended to other disease states and immunological phenotypes. In an earlier analysis of fewer than 750 of the donors, most TCR beta V segments were observed in productive rearrangements about 90% or about 30% of the time, broadly matching IMGT annotations. According to a later analysis, TCR association rates differed among HLA loci, with DRB1 alleles showing the most associated TCRs and HLA-C alleles showing the fewest. Because HLA typing was unavailable for some donors at each locus, only the typed subset was used in association tests. In vitro tests confirmed that a few of the cytomegalovirus-associated TCR beta chains recognize cytomegalovirus antigens. In a later analysis, most CMV-associated TCR beta chains were found to appear HLA-restricted, with HLA associations seemingly driven largely by CMV exposure. The study listed 150 to 200 TCR beta chains as associated with cytomegalovirus. Compared with the roughly 700-donor mean, donors in an Asian-associated ancestry cluster had fewer N-insertions in productive TCRs, according to a later genetic analysis. A cluster of highly shared sequence variants was judged likely to be a technical artifact of the sequencing pipeline. V-gene and J-gene trimming of TCR beta chains was associated with a missense DCLRE1C variant in a later genetic analysis, and the association was replicated in an independent cohort. A later analysis associated 15,000 to 20,000 TCR beta sequences with specific HLA alleles at a false discovery rate of 0.05. Only TCR beta chains were sequenced in this cohort, and the absence of alpha or paired-chain data limited detectable features.

In total, roughly 670 healthy bone marrow donors made up the cohort. At the time of sampling, every cohort member was nominally healthy, though immune exposures that went unrecorded were likely present. The donor was CMV seronegative and belonged to the group of roughly 330 seronegative cohort members. Each donor provided a peripheral blood sample, and peripheral blood mononuclear cells were used for TCR beta sequencing. Genomic DNA extraction from the blood cell samples was performed with the Qiagen DNeasy Blood Extraction Kit. Based on the germline V gene, the CDR1 and CDR2 sequences are SGHDT and YYEEEE. From its cysteine to its phenylalanine, the CDR3 spans 14 amino acids. Here the CDR3 DNA is all that survives: 42 bases in frame from base 1. V and J lose 2 bases and 7 bases, and a span of 10 bases separates them. Receptor amplification or capture employed the immunoSEQ multiplex PCR assay. For the multiplex PCR, a mixture combining 60 forward primers for TCR Vbeta segments and 13 reverse primers for TCR Jbeta segments was used. A multiplex PCR assay on genomic DNA amplified the CDR3 region of rearranged TCR beta genes. The Illumina HiSeq System was used to sequence the amplified TCR beta libraries as 87-base-pair reads. Per the original workflow: A later analysis tallied around 80 million unique TCR beta chains across the 600 to 700 repertoires, and 10 million to 11 million of those chains were shared by two or more donors. Raw reads were error-corrected and collapsed into unique sequences with a nearest-neighbor algorithm that merged closely related sequences to remove PCR and sequencing errors. Alignment of CDR3 sequences to IMGT reference sequences was used to assign V, D and J gene segments. For a sequence to be retained, a match of at least six nucleotides was required to both a V gene segment and a J gene segment. A rearrangement counted as productive if the CDR3 had no stop codons and remained in frame with V and J, and every other rearrangement counted as non-productive. Following IMGT convention, CDR3 was defined as the stretch from the second conserved V-encoded cysteine up to the conserved J-encoded phenylalanine. In an earlier analysis of around 570 of the donors, sequences lacking an unambiguous match to a single V gene segment were excluded. An earlier analysis of a few hundred of the donors called V segments functional above 56.7% productive rearrangements and segregating when the between-donor standard deviation exceeded 5%. A statistical classification framework was developed to diagnose cytomegalovirus status using the catalog of TCR beta chain sequences. In a later analysis, V and J genes were assigned by comparing TCR nucleotide sequences against IMGT/GENE-DB human TR gene sequences. Using the TCRdist pipeline, a later analysis assigned CDR3 sequences along with most-parsimonious VDJ recombination scenarios. In a later analysis, every TCR beta chain was defined by the combination of its CDR3 amino acid sequence and its V-gene family, and reads without a unique V-gene family were dropped. As a way to deal with suspected cross-contamination and a sequencing artifact, a later analysis dropped 640 or so nucleotide sequences that were highly shared and had low generation probability. For each public chain, a later analysis derived a clonal expansion index from normalized ranks of inferred template counts within each repertoire. A later analysis computed generation probabilities with a VDJ recombination model fitted to out-of-frame rearrangements, and checked the results against IGoR. In a later analysis, hypergeometric tests were used to score TCR-TCR, TCR-HLA and TCR-CMV co-occurrence, with a repertoire-size bias correction applied to TCR pairs. A later analysis estimated false discovery rates by permuting HLA or CMV assignments 20 times. A later analysis grouped co-occurring TCRs with DBSCAN, adding TCRdist sequence similarity when clustering within HLA-allele-positive subsets. Co-occurrence clustering excluded repertoires with fewer than 30,000 or more than 120,000 public chains, plus five with anomalous nucleotide sharing. TCRdb stores this immuneACCESS table with in-frame sequences only. Part of the clones is absent; in the studies checked, under half of the shortfall reflects unresolved V genes, and no reason is known for the rest. That table supplies the V and J calls and clone size; D and trimming were determined from the DNA. For this sample the table gives roughly 140,000 clones, of which roughly 80% were detected only once. The ten largest account for 4.5% to 5.5% of the sample.

Sample: PBMCs. The chain couples TRBV5-6 to TRBJ1-6, and perhaps TRBD1 as D gene, on 5 matching bases. This clonotype was obtained from a man aged 35 to 55 in good health and CMV-seronegative. The DNA sequence is given as TGTGCCAGCAGCTTCCCGGACACGAATTCACCCCTCCACTTT. This codes for CASSFPDTNSPLHF.